The rows below give T cell receptor beta chains drawn from one sample of a study of cytomegalovirus exposure and HLA in healthy donors. Profiling relied on immunoSEQ multiplex PCR, and the TCRdb table lists in-frame clones only, not all of them. The repertoire holds tens of thousands of clones, with 73% as singletons. The sequenced sample was PBMCs. These receptor sequences come from a man in his forties or fifties in good health and CMV-seronegative. The CDR3 runs from the conserved cysteine through the conserved F or W. A D gene is named only where the DNA matches it firmly. Clone size is not always given. Where it is, it says once, few, many or a class for expanded clones.

d_gene: NA
j_gene: TRBJ2-3
abundance: NA
v_gene: TRBV12-5
CDR3aa: CASGLDRSTDTQYF
CDR3nt: TGTGCTAGTGGTTTGGACAGATCCACAGATACGCAGTATTTT

d_gene: NA
j_gene: TRBJ2-7
abundance: few
v_gene: TRBV5-5
CDR3aa: CASSLQVGSNEQYF
CDR3nt: TGTGCCAGCAGCTTGCAGGTGGGTTCCAACGAGCAGTACTTC

d_gene: NA
j_gene: TRBJ1-2
abundance: NA
v_gene: TRBV5-6
CDR3aa: CASRERGTDGYTF
CDR3nt: TGTGCCAGCAGGGAAAGGGGGACGGATGGCTACACCTTC

d_gene: TRBD2
j_gene: TRBJ2-3
abundance: NA
v_gene: TRBV6-1
CDR3aa: CASSERGGLNPDTQYF
CDR3nt: TGTGCCAGCAGTGAAAGGGGAGGGTTGAACCCCGATACGCAGTATTTT

d_gene: NA
j_gene: TRBJ2-3
abundance: NA
v_gene: TRBV6-1
CDR3aa: CASSSGVTSTDTQYF
CDR3nt: TGTGCCAGCAGTTCCGGAGTAACTAGCACAGATACGCAGTATTTT

d_gene: NA
j_gene: TRBJ2-7
abundance: NA
v_gene: TRBV6-1
CDR3aa: CASSISQAGYEQYF
CDR3nt: TGTGCCAGCAGTATCAGCCAGGCAGGGTACGAGCAGTACTTC

d_gene: TRBD2
j_gene: TRBJ2-3
abundance: NA
v_gene: TRBV6-1
CDR3aa: CASQLAGGADTQYF
CDR3nt: TGTGCCTCTCAACTAGCGGGGGGGGCAGATACGCAGTATTTT

d_gene: TRBD1
j_gene: TRBJ1-4
abundance: NA
v_gene: TRBV2
CDR3aa: CASDRDRGLTNEKLFF
CDR3nt: TGTGCCAGCGACCGGGACAGGGGGCTCACTAATGAAAAACTGTTTTTT

d_gene: NA
j_gene: TRBJ2-7
abundance: NA
v_gene: TRBV7-9
CDR3aa: CASSPPQEAYEQYF
CDR3nt: TGTGCCAGCAGCCCACCGCAGGAGGCCTACGAGCAGTACTTC

d_gene: TRBD2
j_gene: TRBJ2-1
abundance: NA
v_gene: TRBV11-1
CDR3aa: CASSFRLAGGNEQFF
CDR3nt: TGTGCCAGCAGCTTCCGACTAGCGGGGGGGAATGAGCAGTTCTTC

d_gene: TRBD1
j_gene: TRBJ2-2
abundance: NA
v_gene: TRBV5-4
CDR3aa: CASSESTGVAGELFF
CDR3nt: TGTGCCAGCAGCGAAAGCACAGGGGTCGCCGGGGAGCTGTTTTTT

d_gene: NA
j_gene: TRBJ1-1
abundance: NA
v_gene: TRBV19
CDR3aa: CASLYGPQPNREGEAFF
CDR3nt: TGTGCCAGCCTTTATGGGCCGCAACCCAACAGGGAAGGGGAAGCTTTCTTT

d_gene: NA
j_gene: TRBJ1-1
abundance: NA
v_gene: TRBV13
CDR3aa: CASSEEGQRSGEAFF
CDR3nt: TGTGCCAGCAGCGAGGAGGGTCAGAGGAGCGGTGAAGCTTTCTTT

d_gene: NA
j_gene: TRBJ2-6
abundance: NA
v_gene: TRBV19
CDR3aa: CASSIGQTISGANVLTF
CDR3nt: TGTGCCAGTAGTATCGGACAGACGATCTCTGGGGCCAACGTCCTGACTTTC

d_gene: NA
j_gene: TRBJ1-4
abundance: NA
v_gene: TRBV2
CDR3aa: CASSERLPGEKLFF
CDR3nt: TGTGCCAGCAGTGAACGACTCCCAGGGGAAAAACTGTTTTTT

d_gene: TRBD2
j_gene: TRBJ2-7
abundance: NA
v_gene: TRBV6-6
CDR3aa: CATGTSGGYSYEQYF
CDR3nt: TGTGCCACCGGGACTAGCGGGGGGTACTCCTACGAGCAGTACTTC

d_gene: TRBD2
j_gene: TRBJ2-7
abundance: few
v_gene: TRBV19
CDR3aa: CASSMAGLAGREQYF
CDR3nt: TGTGCCAGTAGTATGGCCGGACTAGCGGGGCGCGAGCAGTACTTC

d_gene: TRBD1
j_gene: TRBJ2-7
abundance: NA
v_gene: TRBV9
CDR3aa: CASSVQPVTGARGEQYF
CDR3nt: TGTGCCAGCAGCGTTCAACCAGTGACAGGGGCTCGTGGCGAGCAGTACTTC

d_gene: NA
j_gene: TRBJ2-3
abundance: NA
v_gene: TRBV7-2
CDR3aa: CASSWRGPSTDTQYF
CDR3nt: TGTGCCAGCAGCTGGAGGGGGCCTAGCACAGATACGCAGTATTTT

d_gene: TRBD1
j_gene: TRBJ1-4
abundance: few
v_gene: TRBV12-5
CDR3aa: CASGLLTGAADEKLFF
CDR3nt: TGTGCTAGTGGTTTGTTAACAGGGGCCGCGGATGAAAAACTGTTTTTT

d_gene: NA
j_gene: TRBJ1-1
abundance: medium-sized
v_gene: TRBV6-6
CDR3aa: CASTTNTEAFF
CDR3nt: TGTGCCAGCACAACAAACACTGAAGCTTTCTTT

d_gene: TRBD1
j_gene: TRBJ1-2
abundance: NA
v_gene: TRBV6-5
CDR3aa: CASCQGANYGYTF
CDR3nt: TGTGCCAGCTGCCAGGGGGCTAACTATGGCTACACCTTC

d_gene: NA
j_gene: TRBJ2-3
abundance: NA
v_gene: TRBV6-1
CDR3aa: CASSAPRGGTDTQYF
CDR3nt: TGTGCCAGCAGTGCCCCCCGCGGGGGCACAGATACGCAGTATTTT

d_gene: NA
j_gene: TRBJ2-5
abundance: few
v_gene: TRBV29-1
CDR3aa: CSATMETQYF
CDR3nt: TGCAGCGCAACTATGGAGACCCAGTACTTC

d_gene: TRBD2
j_gene: TRBJ2-1
abundance: NA
v_gene: TRBV7-6
CDR3aa: CASSLGRQRGGNVEQFF
CDR3nt: TGTGCCAGCAGCTTAGGAAGGCAGCGGGGGGGAAATGTTGAGCAGTTCTTC

d_gene: NA
j_gene: TRBJ1-6
abundance: NA
v_gene: TRBV21-1
CDR3aa: CASTTLPIGDGSPLHF
CDR3nt: TGTGCCAGCACTACACTCCCGATCGGGGATGGTTCACCCCTCCACTTT